These 8 T cell receptor beta chains share one sample of origin, sequenced in a study of T cells in Graves' hyperthyroidism and ophthalmopathy. Authors of the study amplified TCR beta CDR3 regions from RNA transcripts. First-round RT-PCR targeting the TCR CDR3 was performed with the HTBI primer set. TCRdb independently ran MiXCR on the multiplex PCR reads; one entry per CDR3 protein. The table has under 750,000 distinct CDR3 sequences, around a sixth seen once; the top ten hold over 15%. Source material: blood. These receptors were taken from a woman in her 50s with Graves' hyperthyroidism that later progressed to Graves' ophthalmopathy.

The J gene is TRBJ1-2, the V gene TRBV5-5, with D unresolved. CDR3 length: 15 amino acids. V was clipped by 4 bases and J by 3 bases, with 16 bases between them. Germline lookup yields CDR1 SGHKS and CDR2 YYEKEE (reference sequence). The CDR3 spells CASSQLTNSDYGYTF. In DNA, the CDR3 is TGTGCCAGCAGCCAACTGACAAATTCGGACTATGGCTACACCTTC. Looking up the rest from reference TRBV5-5 and TRBJ1-2 gives the full variable domain: DAGVTQSPTHLIKTRGQQVTLRCSPISGHKSVSWYQQVLGQGPQFIFQYYEKEERGRGNFPDRFSARQFPNYSSELNVNALLLGDSALYLCASSQLTNSDYGYTFGSGTRLTVV.

This clonotype came up many times. This chain links TRBV12-3 or TRBV12-4 with TRBJ2-1; D is perhaps TRBD1 (5 bases). V was pared by 7 bases and J by 0 bases, with 19 bases between. The CDR3 runs 17 residues. CDR3 in amino acids: CASTLSTGWSSYNEQFF. The CDR3 coding sequence is TGTGCCAGCACCCTGAGCACAGGATGGTCCTCCTACAATGAGCAGTTCTTC.

Many counts were recorded for this clonotype. CDR3 bases: TGCAGTGCCGCCGGGACTGCTTCGGGCTACGAGCAGTACTTC. Its protein is CSAAGTASGYEQYF. The chain links TRBV20-1 to TRBJ2-7; weak D call: TRBD2 (6 bases). The CDR3 consists of 14 residues. The germline V gene encodes CDR1 DFQATT and CDR2 SNEGSKA (reference sequence). V was clipped by 6 bases and J by 3 bases, with 18 bases between them.

This chain connects TRBV10-1 to TRBJ1-1; D unresolved. Trimming took 0 bases from V and 1 from J, leaving 15 bases between them. The CDR3 totals 17 residues. Germline V gives CDR1 WNHNN, CDR2 SYGVQD (reference sequence). The CDR3 bases are TGCGCCAGCAGTGAGTCGTCCACTCCGGCCGAGAACACTGAAGCTTTCTTT. Protein product: CASSESSTPAENTEAFF.

This clonotype was seen many times. The V call is TRBV3-1, the J call TRBJ1-1; no clear D. Germline lookup yields CDR1 LGHDT and CDR2 YNNKEL (reference sequence). V was pared by 3 bases and J by 1 base, with 9 bases between. CDR3 size: 14 residues. The CDR3 spells CASSQTQRNTEAFF. The CDR3 region has the DNA TGTGCCAGCAGCCAGACGCAGAGGAACACTGAAGCTTTCTTT.

The rearrangement uses TRBV7-9 and TRBJ2-1; tentative D call: TRBD1 (5 bases). CDR3 length: 15 amino acids. Germline CDR1 reads SEHNR; CDR2 reads FQNEAQ (reference sequence). V lost 1 base and J lost 2, with 9 bases in between. The CDR3 region is CASSLVPGPYNEQFF. The CDR3 nucleotides read TGTGCCAGCAGCTTAGTCCCAGGGCCCTACAATGAGCAGTTCTTC.

This clonotype was observed a handful of times. The J gene is TRBJ2-5, the V gene TRBV7-9, with D possibly matching TRBD2 (7 bases). V was cut by 1 base and J by 5 bases, with 14 bases left in between. The CDR3 covers 15 residues. Germline V CDR1 and CDR2: SEHNR, FQNEAQ (reference sequence). CDR3 DNA: TGTGCCAGCAGCTTAGGGTCCGGGGGGCTGGAGACCCAGTACTTC. It encodes CASSLGSGGLETQYF.

This clonotype was found many times. The chain couples TRBV19 to TRBJ2-3; D ambiguous. From germline, CDR1 is LNHDA and CDR2 SQIVND (reference sequence). This CDR3 spans 13 amino acids. The germline V and J ends were trimmed by 3 bases and 1 base, with 5 bases remaining between them. CDR3 DNA: TGTGCCAGTAGTATCTCGGGCACAGATACGCAGTATTTT. Its protein product is CASSISGTDTQYF.